The 20 T cell receptor beta chains below come from one sample, sequenced in a study of blood T cell repertoires in COVID-19. Sequencing was performed with immunoSEQ multiplex PCR; in TCRdb, only in-frame clones are kept and a portion is missing. Here the sample spans 200,000 to 300,000 clones, around four fifths being singletons. Sequences were obtained from peripheral blood. Every receptor here comes from an older woman with active or convalescent COVID-19.

The V and J genes are TRBV9 and TRBJ2-5, with 8 positions matching TRBD2. The ends lost 0 bases at V and 1 base at J; junction bases unmatched: 5. The CDR3 totals 16 residues. Looked up from germline, CDR1 is SGDLS and CDR2 is YYNGEE. This CDR3 reads CASSVGVSGAQETQYF. In DNA, the CDR3 is TGTGCCAGCAGCGTAGGGGTTAGCGGGGCCCAAGAGACCCAGTACTTC. Using reference TRBV9 and TRBJ2-5 for the parts outside the CDR3, the full variable domain is DSGVTQTPKHLITATGQRVTLRCSPRSGDLSVYWYQQSLDQGLQFLIQYYNGEERAKGNILERFSAQQFPDLHSELNLSSLELGDSALYFCASSVGVSGAQETQYFGPGTRLLVL.

This clone was recorded once. V and J are TRBV16 and TRBJ1-5; TRBD1 matches at 7 bases. With V trimmed by 0 bases and J by 3 bases, 2 bases remained unmatched. This CDR3 is built from 15 residues. CDR1 is KGHSY and CDR2 is FQNENV in the germline V gene. The CDR3 DNA reads TGTGCCAGCAGCCAATCGGACAGGTTCAATCAGCCCCAGCATTTT. Its protein is CASSQSDRFNQPQHF.

The chain is built from TRBV3-1 (or the pseudogene TRBV3-2) and TRBJ1-6; a weak D match, TRBD1 (5 bases). V was shortened by 4 bases and J by 6 bases, with 10 bases between the two germline ends. Germline CDR1 LGHDT, CDR2 YNNKEL (reference sequence). The CDR3 is 14 amino acids. The chain's CDR3 is CASSRGGVNSPLHF. CDR3 in DNA: TGTGCCAGCAGCCGGGGGGGGGTTAATTCACCCCTCCACTTT.

The gene calls are TRBV7-9 and TRBJ2-5; D is undetermined. Germline assignment: CDR1 SEHNR and CDR2 FQNEAQ (reference sequence). There are 15 residues in the CDR3. The V end was cut by 4 bases, the J end by 5 bases, with 17 bases between. DNA of the CDR3: TGTGCCAGCAGCTCAGGAACAGTTGAGTGGGAGACCCAGTACTTC. Translated: CASSSGTVEWETQYF.

This chain uses TRBV5-1 with TRBJ2-7; weak D call: TRBD1 (6 bases). This CDR3 has 15 residues. The V end was cut by 0 bases, the J end by 5 bases, with 15 bases between. The germline V gene encodes CDR1 SGHRS and CDR2 YFSETQ. Here the CDR3 reads CASSLGGQGLDEQYF. The CDR3, as DNA: TGCGCCAGCAGCTTGGGCGGGCAGGGGTTGGACGAGCAGTACTTC.

This rearrangement joins TRBV12-5 to TRBJ2-3, with no clear D. Germline loops: CDR1 LGHNT, CDR2 FRNRAP. Trimming stripped 7 bases from V and 2 bases from J, with 7 bases between. This CDR3 comprises 12 residues. The CDR3 nucleotides are TGTGCTAGTGAAGAGTCCACAGATACGCAGTATTTT. Protein sequence: CASEESTDTQYF.

This chain connects TRBV7-9 to TRBJ1-5; D might be TRBD1 (5 bases). Germline V gene data show CDR1 as SEHNR and CDR2 as FQNEAQ (reference sequence). With 2 bases removed from V and 4 bases from J, the gap between germline ends came to 9 bases. The CDR3 is 14 amino acids. As DNA, the CDR3 is TGTGCCAGCAGCTTAATGACAGCTAATCAGCCCCAGCATTTT. Translated: CASSLMTANQPQHF.

This chain uses TRBV5-1 with TRBJ2-1; unclear D gene. Trimming cost V 0 bases and J 7 bases, with 2 bases left between them. Germline-derived CDR1 and CDR2 are SGHRS and YFSETQ. The CDR3 extends over 11 amino acids. In nucleotides, the CDR3 is TGCGCCAGCAGCTTGGCGAATGAGCAGTTCTTC. Its translation is CASSLANEQFF.

The chain couples TRBV9 to TRBJ2-1; D perhaps matches TRBD1 (6 bases). CDR3 length: 16 residues. Germline CDR1 and CDR2: SGDLS and YYNGEE. Trimming took off 3 bases at V and 2 bases at J, with 15 bases between the two ends. The chain's CDR3 is CASSAWDTGAYNEQFF. The CDR3 DNA reads as TGTGCCAGCAGCGCCTGGGACACCGGCGCCTACAATGAGCAGTTCTTC.

The chain joins TRBV6-5 to TRBJ1-1; 7 bases align to TRBD1. The CDR3 has 14 residues. CDR1 MNHEY and CDR2 SVGAGI come from the germline V gene. V lost 6 bases, J lost 3 bases, and 7 bases stayed unmatched. The CDR3 bases are TGTGCCAGCAGGGCAGGGGGGTTCGACACTGAAGCTTTCTTT. Protein product: CASRAGGFDTEAFF.

In its sample, this clone was seen once. The chain uses TRBV19 and TRBJ2-1; weak D call: TRBD1 (6 bases). CDR3 size: 14 residues. Trimming removed 0 bases from V and 9 bases from J, with 12 bases in between. CDR1 and CDR2 from the germline V gene are LNHDA and SQIVND (reference sequence). The chain's CDR3 is CASSIDSTGGEQFF. DNA for the CDR3: TGTGCCAGTAGTATAGACTCGACAGGAGGTGAGCAGTTCTTC.

The J gene is TRBJ1-1, the V gene TRBV7-2; TRBD1 matches at 8 bases. CDR1 is SGHTA and CDR2 is FQGNSA in the germline V gene. Germline trimming cut 5 bases from V and 4 bases from J; bases unmatched to any gene: 9. This CDR3 spans 15 amino acids. The DNA of the CDR3 is TGTGCCAGCAGCCCTCCAGGGGGCGCGGGCACTGAAGCTTTCTTT. Protein product: CASSPPGGAGTEAFF.

V and J are TRBV18 and TRBJ1-6, with D perhaps TRBD1 (6 bases). V lost 3 bases, J lost 6 bases, and 15 bases lay in between. Germline CDR1 KGHSH, CDR2 LQKENI. The length of the CDR3 is 16 residues. The CDR3 spells CASSPGQPQFNSPLHF. The CDR3 nucleotides are TGTGCCAGCTCACCCGGACAGCCCCAGTTTAATTCACCCCTCCACTTT.

The chain employs TRBV5-3 and TRBJ1-5; 7 nucleotides match TRBD1. TRBV5-3 is identified as an open reading frame with a role that is uncertain. CDR3 length: 17 amino acids. The trim removed 4 bases at V and 3 bases at J, leaving 13 bases unmatched. The CDR3, as DNA: TGTGCCAGAAGCCGCTCCTTTACAGGGGCCTACAATCAGCCCCAGCATTTT. This encodes CARSRSFTGAYNQPQHF.

This chain links TRBV5-4 with TRBJ2-1; D remains unclear. The CDR3 is made up of 13 amino acids. Germline V gene data show CDR1 as SGHNT and CDR2 as YYREEE (reference sequence). The ends were cut back, 5 bases at V and 8 bases at J, with 14 bases in the middle. The CDR3 DNA sequence: TGTGCCAGCAGTAGCTTCGCCGTGGATGAGCAGTTCTTC. It specifies CASSSFAVDEQFF.

J is TRBJ2-5 and V is TRBV5-1; TRBD2 matches at 11 bases. The length of the CDR3 is 16 residues. The germline gives CDR1 SGHRS, CDR2 YFSETQ. The J segment lost 4 bases and the V segment lost 4 bases, leaving 9 bases of the junction unmatched. CDR3 amino acids: CASSPQISGGGETQYF. CDR3 DNA sequence: TGCGCCAGCAGCCCCCAGATTAGCGGGGGGGGAGAGACCCAGTACTTC.

The chain links TRBV12-3 or TRBV12-4 to TRBJ1-4; D not resolved. V was cut by 4 bases and J by 7 bases, with 10 bases left in between. CDR3 length: 13 residues. In DNA, the CDR3 is TGTGCCAGCAGTTCCTCCAATAGTGAAAAACTGTTTTTT. Translation: CASSSSNSEKLFF.

The V call is TRBV5-1, the J call TRBJ2-1; D possibly corresponds to TRBD1 (6 bases). The CDR3 sequence is 16 residues long. V lost 0 bases and J 2 bases, leaving 12 bases between the germline ends. Germline lookup yields CDR1 SGHRS and CDR2 YFSETQ. The CDR3 here is CASSLEWTAPYNEQFF. As DNA, the CDR3 is TGCGCCAGCAGCTTGGAGTGGACAGCCCCCTACAATGAGCAGTTCTTC.

This chain links TRBV5-6 with TRBJ1-2; D perhaps matches TRBD1 (5 bases). This CDR3 has 14 amino acids. The V gene lost 4 bases and the J gene lost 7 bases, with 17 bases spanning the gap. The germline CDR1 and CDR2 sequences are SGHDT and YYEEEE. The CDR3 DNA follows: TGTGCCAGCAGCCCCGGCGGGGGAAGGAGTGGCTACACCTTC. Its translation: CASSPGGGRSGYTF.

V and J are TRBV11-3 and TRBJ2-1; 8 bases align to TRBD1. The germline V gene has CDR1 SGHNT and CDR2 YENEEA. This CDR3 has 18 residues. V was clipped by 2 bases and J by 4 bases; unmatched bases: 13. The CDR3 loop is CASSLYGLGQGPYNEQFF. CDR3 DNA sequence: TGTGCCAGCAGCTTATATGGCCTTGGACAGGGCCCTTACAATGAGCAGTTCTTC. Together with reference TRBV11-3 and TRBJ2-1, the CDR3 gives the full variable domain: EAGVVQSPRYKIIEKKQPVAFWCNPISGHNTLYWYLQNLGQGPELLIRYENEEAVDDSQLPKDRFSAERLKGVDSTLKIQPAELGDSAVYLCASSLYGLGQGPYNEQFFGPGTRLTVL.